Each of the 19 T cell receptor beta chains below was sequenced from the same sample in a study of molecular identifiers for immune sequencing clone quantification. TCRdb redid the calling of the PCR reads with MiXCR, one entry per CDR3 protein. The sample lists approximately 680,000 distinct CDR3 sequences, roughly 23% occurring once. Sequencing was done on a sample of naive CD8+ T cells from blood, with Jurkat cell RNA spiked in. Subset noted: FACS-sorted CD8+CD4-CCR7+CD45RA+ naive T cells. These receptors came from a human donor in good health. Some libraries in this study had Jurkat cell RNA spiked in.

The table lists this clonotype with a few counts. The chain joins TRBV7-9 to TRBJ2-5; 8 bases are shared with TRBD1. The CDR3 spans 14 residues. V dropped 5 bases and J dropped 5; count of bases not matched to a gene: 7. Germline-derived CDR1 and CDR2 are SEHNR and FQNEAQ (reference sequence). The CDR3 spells CASSPDRGRETQYF. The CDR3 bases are TGTGCCAGCAGCCCCGACAGGGGAAGGGAGACCCAGTACTTC.

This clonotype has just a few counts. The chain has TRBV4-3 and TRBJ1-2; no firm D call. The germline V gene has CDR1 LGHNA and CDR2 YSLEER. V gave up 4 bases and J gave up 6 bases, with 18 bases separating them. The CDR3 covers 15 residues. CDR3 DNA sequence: TGCGCCAGCAGCCCGCACCTTCTGGACGAAGATGGCTACACCTTC. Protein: CASSPHLLDEDGYTF.

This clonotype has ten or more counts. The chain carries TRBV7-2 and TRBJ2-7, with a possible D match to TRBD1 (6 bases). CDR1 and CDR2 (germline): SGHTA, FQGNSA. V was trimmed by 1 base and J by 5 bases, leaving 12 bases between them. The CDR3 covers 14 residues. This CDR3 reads CASSLGLRGHEQYF. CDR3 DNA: TGTGCCAGCAGCTTAGGCCTCAGGGGTCACGAGCAGTACTTC. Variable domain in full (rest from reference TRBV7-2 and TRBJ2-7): GAGVSQSPSNKVTEKGKDVELRCDPISGHTALYWYRQSLGQGLEFLIYFQGNSAPDKSGLPSDRFSAERTGGSVSTLTIQRTQQEDSAVYLCASSLGLRGHEQYFGPGTRLTVT.

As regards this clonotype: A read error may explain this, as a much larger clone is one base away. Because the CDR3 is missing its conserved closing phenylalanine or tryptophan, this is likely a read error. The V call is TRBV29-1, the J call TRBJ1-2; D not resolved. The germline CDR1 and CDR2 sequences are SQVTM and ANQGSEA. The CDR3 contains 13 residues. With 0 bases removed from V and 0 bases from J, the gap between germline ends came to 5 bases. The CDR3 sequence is CSVEDNTNYGYTI. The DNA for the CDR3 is TGCAGCGTTGAAGATAACACTAACTATGGCTACACCATC.

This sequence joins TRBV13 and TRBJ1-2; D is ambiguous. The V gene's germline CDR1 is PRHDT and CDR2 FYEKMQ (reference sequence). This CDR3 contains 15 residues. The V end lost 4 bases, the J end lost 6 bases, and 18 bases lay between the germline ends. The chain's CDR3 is CASSSEDRTNDGYTF. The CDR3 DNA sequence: TGTGCCAGCAGCTCCGAAGACCGGACCAACGATGGCTACACCTTC.

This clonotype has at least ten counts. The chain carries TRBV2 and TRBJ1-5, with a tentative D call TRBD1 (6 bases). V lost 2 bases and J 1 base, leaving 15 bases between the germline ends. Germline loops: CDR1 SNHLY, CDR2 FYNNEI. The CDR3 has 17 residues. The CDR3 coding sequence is TGTGCCAGCAGTGAATTCTCCGGCAGGGGAAGCAATCAGCCCCAGCATTTT. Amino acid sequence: CASSEFSGRGSNQPQHF.

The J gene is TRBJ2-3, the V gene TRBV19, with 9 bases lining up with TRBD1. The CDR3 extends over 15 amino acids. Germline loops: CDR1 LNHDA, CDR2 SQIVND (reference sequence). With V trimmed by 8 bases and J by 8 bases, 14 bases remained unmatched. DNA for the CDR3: TGTGCCAGTGAGTCGTGGGACAGGGAAGGAGTTACGCAGTATTTT. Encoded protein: CASESWDREGVTQYF.

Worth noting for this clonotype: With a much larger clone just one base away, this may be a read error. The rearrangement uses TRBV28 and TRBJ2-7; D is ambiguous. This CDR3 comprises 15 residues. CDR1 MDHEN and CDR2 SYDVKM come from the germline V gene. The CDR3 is CAGSPRGLTDYEQYF. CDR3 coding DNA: TGTGCCGGCAGCCCTCGCGGCCTAACAGATTACGAGCAGTACTTC.

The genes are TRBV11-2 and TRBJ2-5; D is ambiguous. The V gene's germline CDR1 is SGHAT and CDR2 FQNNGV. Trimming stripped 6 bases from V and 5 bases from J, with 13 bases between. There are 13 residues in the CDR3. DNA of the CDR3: TGTGCCAGCAGAGCAGTCCGCGTGGAGACCCAGTACTTC. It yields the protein CASRAVRVETQYF.

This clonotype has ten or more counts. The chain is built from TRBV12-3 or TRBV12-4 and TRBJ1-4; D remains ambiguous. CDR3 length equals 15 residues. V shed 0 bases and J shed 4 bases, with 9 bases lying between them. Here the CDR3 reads CASSLAPAINEKLFF. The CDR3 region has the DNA TGTGCCAGCAGTTTAGCACCAGCGATTAATGAAAAACTGTTTTTT.

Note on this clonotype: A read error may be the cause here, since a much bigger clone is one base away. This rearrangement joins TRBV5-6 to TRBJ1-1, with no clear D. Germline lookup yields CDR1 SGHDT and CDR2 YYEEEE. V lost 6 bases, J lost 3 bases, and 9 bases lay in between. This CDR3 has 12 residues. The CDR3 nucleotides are TGTGCCAGCATCGGAAAGGACACTGAAGCTTTCTTT. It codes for CASIGKDTEAFF. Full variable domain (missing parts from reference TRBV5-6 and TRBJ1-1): DAGVTQSPTHLIKTRGQQVTLRCSPKSGHDTVSWYQQALGQGPQFIFQYYEEEERQRGNFPDRFSGHQFPNYSSELNVNALLLGDSALYLCASIGKDTEAFFGQGTRLTVV.

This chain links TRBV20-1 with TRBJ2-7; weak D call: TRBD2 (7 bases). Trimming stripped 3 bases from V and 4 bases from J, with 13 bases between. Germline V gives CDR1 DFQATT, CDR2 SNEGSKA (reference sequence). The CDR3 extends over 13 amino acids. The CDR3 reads CSARKGGGYEQYF. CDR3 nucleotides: TGCAGTGCTAGGAAAGGGGGGGGTTACGAGCAGTACTTC.

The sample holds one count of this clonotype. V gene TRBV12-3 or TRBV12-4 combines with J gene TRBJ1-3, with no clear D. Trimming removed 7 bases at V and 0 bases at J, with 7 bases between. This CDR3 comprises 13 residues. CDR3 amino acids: CASTSVSGNTIYF. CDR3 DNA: TGTGCCAGCACTTCTGTCTCTGGAAACACCATATATTTT.

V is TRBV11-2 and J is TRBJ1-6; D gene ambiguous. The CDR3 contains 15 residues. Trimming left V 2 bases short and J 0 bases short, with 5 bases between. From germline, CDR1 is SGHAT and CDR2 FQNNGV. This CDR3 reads CASSLTGSYNSPLHF. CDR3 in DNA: TGTGCCAGCAGCTTAACGGGCTCCTATAATTCACCCCTCCACTTT.

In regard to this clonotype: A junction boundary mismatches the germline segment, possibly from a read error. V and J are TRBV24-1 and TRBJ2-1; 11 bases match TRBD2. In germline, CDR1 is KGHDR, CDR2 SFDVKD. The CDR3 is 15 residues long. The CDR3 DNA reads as TGTGCCACCTGTGATTTTGGCGGGACTAGCGGTGAGCAGTTCTTC. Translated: CATCDFGGTSGEQFF.

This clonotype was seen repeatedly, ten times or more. CDR3 in amino acids: CASSYSGQSTDTQYF. The CDR3 DNA is TGTGCCAGCAGTTACTCGGGACAAAGCACAGATACGCAGTATTTT. The chain joins TRBV6-2 or TRBV6-3 to TRBJ2-3, with D perhaps TRBD1 (6 bases). The V gene's germline CDR1 is MNHEY and CDR2 SVGEGT. V was trimmed by 0 bases and J by 0 bases, leaving 7 bases between them. The CDR3 is made up of 15 amino acids.

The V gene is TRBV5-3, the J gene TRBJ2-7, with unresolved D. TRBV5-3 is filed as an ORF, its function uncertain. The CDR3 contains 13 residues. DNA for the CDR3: TGTGTCAGCAGCTTCGACCGGACCTACGAGCAGTACTTC. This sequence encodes CVSSFDRTYEQYF.

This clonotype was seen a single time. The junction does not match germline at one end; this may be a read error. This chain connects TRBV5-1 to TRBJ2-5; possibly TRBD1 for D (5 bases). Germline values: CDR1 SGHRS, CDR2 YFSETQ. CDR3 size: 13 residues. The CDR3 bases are TGCGCCGGCTATGGGGCGCCCCCCGCGCCCCAGTGCTTC. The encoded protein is CAGYGAPPAPQCF.

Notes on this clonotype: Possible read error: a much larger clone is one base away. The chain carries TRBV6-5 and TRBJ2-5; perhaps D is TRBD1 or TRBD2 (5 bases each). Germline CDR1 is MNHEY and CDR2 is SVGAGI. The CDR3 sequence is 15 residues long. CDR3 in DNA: TGTGCCAGCAGTTACTCGATAGGGGTGGGAGAGCCCCAGTACTTC. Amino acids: CASSYSIGVGEPQYF.